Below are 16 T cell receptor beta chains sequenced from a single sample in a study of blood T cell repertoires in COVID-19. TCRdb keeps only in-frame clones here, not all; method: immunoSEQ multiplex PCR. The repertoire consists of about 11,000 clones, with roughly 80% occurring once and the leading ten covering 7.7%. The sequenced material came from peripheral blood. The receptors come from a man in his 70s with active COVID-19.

CDR3 nucleotides: TGTGCCAGCAGCTTAGATGGGCCCCTGGACGAGCAGTACTTC. Translated: CASSLDGPLDEQYF. This chain links TRBV11-2 with TRBJ2-7; D call uncertain. This CDR3 contains 14 residues. Germline CDR1 and CDR2: SGHAT and FQNNGV. Trimming took 0 bases from V and 5 from J, leaving 11 bases between them.

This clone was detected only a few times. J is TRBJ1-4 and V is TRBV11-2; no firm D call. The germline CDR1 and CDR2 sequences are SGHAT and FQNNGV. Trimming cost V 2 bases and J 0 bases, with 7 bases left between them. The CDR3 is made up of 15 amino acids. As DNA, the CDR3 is TGTGCCAGCAGCTTACAGGAGGCAACTAATGAAAAACTGTTTTTT. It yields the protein CASSLQEATNEKLFF.

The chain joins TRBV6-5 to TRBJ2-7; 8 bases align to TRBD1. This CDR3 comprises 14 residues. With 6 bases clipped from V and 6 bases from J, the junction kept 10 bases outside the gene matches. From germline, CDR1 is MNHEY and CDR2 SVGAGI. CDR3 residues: CASSFRMDRAEQYF. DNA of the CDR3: TGTGCCAGCAGCTTTCGAATGGACAGGGCCGAGCAGTACTTC.

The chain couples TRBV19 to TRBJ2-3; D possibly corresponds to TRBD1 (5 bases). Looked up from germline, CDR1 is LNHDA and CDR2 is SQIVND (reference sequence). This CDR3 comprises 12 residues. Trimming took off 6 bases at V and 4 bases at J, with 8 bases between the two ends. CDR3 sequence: CASRWGADTQYF. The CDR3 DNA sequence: TGTGCCAGTAGGTGGGGCGCAGATACGCAGTATTTT. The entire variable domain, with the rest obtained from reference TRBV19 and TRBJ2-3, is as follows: DGGITQSPKYLFRKEGQNVTLSCEQNLNHDAMYWYRQDPGQGLRLIYYSQIVNDFQKGDIAEGYSVSREKKESFPLTVTSAQKNPTAFYLCASRWGADTQYFGPGTRLTVL.

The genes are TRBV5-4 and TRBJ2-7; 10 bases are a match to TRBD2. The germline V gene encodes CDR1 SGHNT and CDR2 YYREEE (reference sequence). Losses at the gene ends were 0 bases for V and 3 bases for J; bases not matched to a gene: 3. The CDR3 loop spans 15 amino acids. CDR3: CASSLGAGGLYEQYF. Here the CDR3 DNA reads TGTGCCAGCAGCTTGGGAGCGGGGGGGCTCTACGAGCAGTACTTC.

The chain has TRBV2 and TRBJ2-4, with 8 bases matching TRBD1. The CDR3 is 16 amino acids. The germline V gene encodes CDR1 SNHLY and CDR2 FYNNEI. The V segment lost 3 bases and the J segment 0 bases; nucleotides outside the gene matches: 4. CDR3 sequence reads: CASSDRGQGAKNIQYF. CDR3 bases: TGTGCCAGCAGTGACAGGGGGCAAGGAGCCAAAAACATTCAGTACTTC.

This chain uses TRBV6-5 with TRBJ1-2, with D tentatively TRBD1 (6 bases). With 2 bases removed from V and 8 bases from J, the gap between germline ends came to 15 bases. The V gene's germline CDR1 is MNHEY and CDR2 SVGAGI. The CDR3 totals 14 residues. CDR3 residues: CASSYDGGRRGYTF. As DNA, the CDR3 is TGTGCCAGCAGTTACGACGGGGGGCGAAGAGGCTACACCTTC.

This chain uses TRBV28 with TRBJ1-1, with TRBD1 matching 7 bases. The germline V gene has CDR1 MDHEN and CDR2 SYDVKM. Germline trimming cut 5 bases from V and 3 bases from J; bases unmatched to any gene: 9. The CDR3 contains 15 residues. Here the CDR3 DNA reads TGTGCCAGCAGTAGGGACAGTTGGGGGGACACTGAAGCTTTCTTT. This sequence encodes CASSRDSWGDTEAFF.

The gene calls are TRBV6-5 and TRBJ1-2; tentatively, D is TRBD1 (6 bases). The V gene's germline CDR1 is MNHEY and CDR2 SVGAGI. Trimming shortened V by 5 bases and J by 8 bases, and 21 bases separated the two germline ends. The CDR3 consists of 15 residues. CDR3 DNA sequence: TGTGCCAGCAGTAACACCAGGGGATCCCTAGGAGGCTACACCTTC. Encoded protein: CASSNTRGSLGGYTF.

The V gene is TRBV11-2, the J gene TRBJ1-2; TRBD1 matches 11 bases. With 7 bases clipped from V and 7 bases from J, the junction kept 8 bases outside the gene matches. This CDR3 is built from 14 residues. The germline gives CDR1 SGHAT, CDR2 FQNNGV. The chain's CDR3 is CASTSKDRGLGYTF. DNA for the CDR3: TGTGCCAGCACCTCGAAGGACAGGGGGCTTGGCTACACCTTC.

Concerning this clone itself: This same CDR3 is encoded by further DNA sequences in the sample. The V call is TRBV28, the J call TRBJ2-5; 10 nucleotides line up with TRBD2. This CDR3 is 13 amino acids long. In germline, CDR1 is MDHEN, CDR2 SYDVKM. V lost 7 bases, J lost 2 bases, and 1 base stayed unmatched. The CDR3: CASKRGGQETQYF. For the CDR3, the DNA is TGTGCCAGCAAGCGGGGGGGTCAAGAGACCCAGTACTTC.

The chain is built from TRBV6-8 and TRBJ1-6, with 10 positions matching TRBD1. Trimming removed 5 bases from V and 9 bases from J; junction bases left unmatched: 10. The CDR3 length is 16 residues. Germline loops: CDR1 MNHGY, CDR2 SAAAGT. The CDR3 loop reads CASSKSGTGEGSPLHF. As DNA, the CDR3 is TGTGCCAGCAGTAAATCCGGGACAGGGGAAGGTTCACCCCTCCACTTT.

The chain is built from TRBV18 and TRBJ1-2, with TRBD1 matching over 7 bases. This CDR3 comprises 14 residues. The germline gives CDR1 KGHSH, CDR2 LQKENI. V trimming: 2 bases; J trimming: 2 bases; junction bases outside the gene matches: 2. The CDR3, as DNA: TGTGCCAGCTCACCAACGGACAGGAACTATGGCTACACCTTC. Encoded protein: CASSPTDRNYGYTF.

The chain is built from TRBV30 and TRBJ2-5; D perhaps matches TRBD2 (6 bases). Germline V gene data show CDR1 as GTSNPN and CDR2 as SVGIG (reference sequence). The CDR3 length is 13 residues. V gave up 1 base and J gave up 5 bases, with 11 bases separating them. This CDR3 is CAWSGLVPETQYF. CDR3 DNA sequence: TGTGCCTGGAGTGGACTAGTCCCGGAGACCCAGTACTTC. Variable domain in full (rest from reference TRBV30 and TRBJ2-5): SQTIHQWPATLVQPVGSPLSLECTVEGTSNPNLYWYRQAAGRGLQLLFYSVGIGQISSEVPQNLSASRPQDRQFILSSKKLLLSDSGFYLCAWSGLVPETQYFGPGTRLLVL.

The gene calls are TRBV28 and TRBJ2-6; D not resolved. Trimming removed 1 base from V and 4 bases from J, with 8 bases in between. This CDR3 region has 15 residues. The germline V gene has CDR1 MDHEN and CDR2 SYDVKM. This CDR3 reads CASSLFRSGANVLTF. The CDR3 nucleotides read TGTGCCAGCAGTTTATTCCGGTCCGGGGCCAACGTCCTGACTTTC.

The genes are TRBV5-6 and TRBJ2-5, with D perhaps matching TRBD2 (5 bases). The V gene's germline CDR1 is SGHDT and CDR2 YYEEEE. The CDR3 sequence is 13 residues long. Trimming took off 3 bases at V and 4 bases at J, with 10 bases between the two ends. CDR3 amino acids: CASSSDLTETQYF. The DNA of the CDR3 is TGTGCCAGCAGCTCGGACTTGACAGAGACCCAGTACTTC.